The 21 T cell receptor beta chains in this list originate from one sample, sequenced in a study of beta chain features in type 1 diabetes. The entirety of the isolated RNA underwent reverse transcription, so expressed TCRB transcripts were sequenced. Assay used: immunoSEQ multiplex PCR; TCRdb lists only in-frame clones, some missing. The sample records about 150,000 clones, around a tenth being singletons. Sequenced sample: central memory CD4+ T cells from blood. These receptors came from a man between 18 and 35 years old in good health.

This clone showed up just a few times. The chain joins TRBV6-1 to TRBJ1-2, with 9 bases that match TRBD1. Looked up from germline, CDR1 is MNHNS and CDR2 is SASEGT. V lost 6 bases to trimming and J lost 0 bases; unmatched junction nucleotides: 5. This CDR3 is built from 15 residues. CDR3 coding DNA: TGTGCCAGCAGGGAACAGGGGGCTCCTAACTATGGCTACACCTTC. This gives the protein CASREQGAPNYGYTF.

The CDR3 here is CASSQDLGRGYTDGELFF. The CDR3 nucleotides are TGCGCCAGCAGCCAAGACCTCGGCAGGGGTTATACAGACGGGGAGCTGTTTTTT. The chain uses TRBV4-3 and TRBJ2-2, with D perhaps matching TRBD1 (6 bases). V lost 0 bases and J lost 7, with 21 bases in between. The germline V gene has CDR1 LGHNA and CDR2 YSLEER. CDR3 length: 18 residues.

This clone was counted only a few times. This chain connects TRBV28 to TRBJ1-1; TRBD1 agrees at 8 bases. The CDR3 consists of 16 residues. Germline V gives CDR1 MDHEN, CDR2 SYDVKM. The J segment lost 4 bases and the V segment lost 8 bases, leaving 15 bases of the junction unmatched. The CDR3, as DNA: TGTGCCAGCCCCAAGACAGGGGAAGCTTTGCGCACTGAAGCTTTCTTT. The encoded protein is CASPKTGEALRTEAFF.

This clone was counted only a few times. The chain couples TRBV13 to TRBJ2-5; 7 bases fit TRBD2. The CDR3 is 14 amino acids. CDR1 and CDR2 from the germline V gene are PRHDT and FYEKMQ (reference sequence). With 7 bases clipped from V and 5 bases from J, the junction kept 10 bases outside the gene matches. The CDR3 is CASKYRGEGETQYF. The CDR3 nucleotides read TGTGCCAGCAAGTATCGTGGGGAGGGGGAGACCCAGTACTTC.

The V call is TRBV18, the J call TRBJ1-4; D remains ambiguous. There are 15 residues in the CDR3. The V and J ends lost 0 bases and 4 bases respectively, with 9 bases between them. Germline values: CDR1 KGHSH, CDR2 LQKENI. The CDR3 loop reads CASSPPGRNNEKLFF. DNA for the CDR3: TGTGCCAGCTCACCACCAGGCAGGAATAATGAAAAACTGTTTTTT.

This clone was detected only a few times. The chain couples TRBV7-6 to TRBJ1-1; D is ambiguous. CDR1 is SGHVS and CDR2 is FNYEAQ in the germline V gene. The CDR3 covers 13 residues. Trimming pared 3 bases from V and 1 base from J, leaving 6 bases between. CDR3 amino acids: CASSLRQNTEAFF. CDR3 coding DNA: TGTGCCAGCAGCTTGAGGCAGAACACTGAAGCTTTCTTT.

This clone was observed a handful of times. The chain is built from TRBV5-6 and TRBJ2-4; 9 bases fit TRBD1. After removal of 2 bases from V and 7 bases from J, the junction contained 7 bases not matched to a gene. CDR3 length: 15 amino acids. Germline CDR1 SGHDT, CDR2 YYEEEE. The CDR3 nucleotides read TGTGCCAGCAGCTTTACCGGGACAGGGAGGAACATTCAGTACTTC. Translation: CASSFTGTGRNIQYF.

This clone has only a few counts. The rearrangement uses TRBV14 and TRBJ1-3; D not resolved. Trimming stripped 1 base from V and 1 base from J, with 11 bases between. The CDR3 covers 16 residues. Germline V gives CDR1 SGHDN, CDR2 FVKESK. Here the CDR3 reads CASSQVARTSGNTIYF. CDR3 sequence (DNA): TGTGCCAGCAGCCAAGTCGCGAGGACTTCTGGAAACACCATATATTTT.

J is TRBJ2-5 and V is TRBV6-5, with a weak D call TRBD2 (6 bases). This CDR3 comprises 14 residues. V gave up 7 bases and J gave up 3 bases, with 15 bases separating them. Germline CDR1 is MNHEY and CDR2 is SVGAGI. The CDR3 region is CASNVGGNKETQYF. CDR3 bases: TGTGCCAGCAATGTGGGCGGGAATAAAGAGACCCAGTACTTC.

This clone has a handful of counts. The gene calls are TRBV30 and TRBJ1-6; TRBD1 aligns across 11 bases. Germline V gene sequence: CDR1 GTSNPN, CDR2 SVGIG (reference sequence). With V trimmed by 7 bases and J by 1 base, 3 bases remained unmatched. This CDR3 contains 15 residues. CDR3 in amino acids: CASGQGASYNSPLHF. The CDR3 DNA sequence: TGTGCCTCCGGACAGGGGGCGTCCTATAATTCACCCCTCCACTTT.

This clone has a count of ten or more. J is TRBJ1-2 and V is TRBV6-6; maybe TRBD1 (6 bases). Germline-derived CDR1 and CDR2 are MNHNY and SVGAGI (reference sequence). The CDR3 is 12 residues long. Between the trimmed V and J ends, which lost 6 bases and 4 bases, there was a span of 9 bases. The CDR3 is CASRGAVYGYTF. In DNA form, the CDR3 reads TGTGCCAGCAGGGGGGCGGTCTATGGCTACACCTTC.

This clone was recorded only once. The V call is TRBV30, the J call TRBJ1-2, with D perhaps TRBD1 (6 bases). The CDR3 is made up of 13 amino acids. V lost 2 bases, J lost 4 bases, and 11 bases lay in between. CDR1 GTSNPN and CDR2 SVGIG come from the germline V gene (reference sequence). CDR3 DNA: TGTGCCTGGAGTACCGACAGGCCCTATGGCTACACCTTC. Amino acids: CAWSTDRPYGYTF.

This clone was found a few times. V gene TRBV27 combines with J gene TRBJ1-4; weak D call: TRBD1 (6 bases). The CDR3 covers 14 residues. Germline CDR1 is MNHEY and CDR2 is SMNVEV (reference sequence). V lost 4 bases, J lost 7 bases, and 13 bases lay in between. The CDR3 loop is CASSSQGRGEKLFF. The CDR3 DNA reads as TGTGCCAGCAGTTCACAGGGCCGGGGTGAAAAACTGTTTTTT.

The table lists this clone with a few counts. The gene calls are TRBV7-2 and TRBJ2-3, with TRBD2 matching 11 bases. Unmatched junction bases numbered 6, after V lost 3 bases and J lost 1 base. The CDR3 consists of 17 residues. The V gene's germline CDR1 is SGHTA and CDR2 FQGNSA. As DNA, the CDR3 is TGTGCCAGCAGCTTTGATATGACTAGCGGGGGCACAGATACGCAGTATTTT. Encoded protein: CASSFDMTSGGTDTQYF.

This clone appeared a few times. This rearrangement joins TRBV2 to TRBJ2-2, with 10 bases fitting TRBD1. Germline lookup yields CDR1 SNHLY and CDR2 FYNNEI. This CDR3 has 15 residues. V trimming: 6 bases; J trimming: 4 bases; junction bases outside the gene matches: 5. CDR3 nucleotides: TGTGCCAGCAGCGACAGGGGGCTCGGCACCGGGGAGCTGTTTTTT. Translated, it gives CASSDRGLGTGELFF.

J is TRBJ2-1 and V is TRBV7-2; D is perhaps TRBD2 (7 bases). Germline V gene sequence: CDR1 SGHTA, CDR2 FQGNSA. This CDR3 region has 16 residues. The V and J ends lost 2 bases and 5 bases respectively, with 16 bases between them. CDR3 residues: CASSLRAGAANNEQFF. CDR3 DNA sequence: TGTGCCAGCAGCTTACGTGCGGGGGCGGCGAACAATGAGCAGTTCTTC.

The chain links TRBV29-1 to TRBJ2-1; D is undetermined. This CDR3 comprises 15 residues. Germline assignment: CDR1 SQVTM and CDR2 ANQGSEA. The ends were cut back, 0 bases at V and 8 bases at J, with 17 bases in the middle. The CDR3 here is CSVEESNHLSDEQFF. The CDR3 DNA is TGCAGCGTTGAAGAGAGCAACCACCTCTCGGATGAGCAGTTCTTC.

The chain combines TRBV4-2 with TRBJ2-1; the D gene is possibly TRBD1 (7 bases). Trimming cost V 0 bases and J 1 base, with 19 bases left between them. The length of the CDR3 is 19 residues. Germline loops: CDR1 LGHNA, CDR2 YNFKEQ. The chain's CDR3 is CASSQEGGGNRRSYNEQFF. The CDR3, as DNA: TGTGCCAGCAGCCAAGAAGGAGGGGGCAACAGACGGTCCTACAATGAGCAGTTCTTC.

This rearrangement joins TRBV6-5 to TRBJ2-1; 7 bases line up with TRBD1. Germline CDR1 MNHEY, CDR2 SVGAGI. The CDR3 has 15 amino acids. Unmatched junction bases numbered 10, after V lost 2 bases and J lost 9 bases. The CDR3, as DNA: TGTGCCAGCAGTTACGGCGACAGGGTGTTAGGTGAGCAGTTCTTC. Amino acids: CASSYGDRVLGEQFF.

This chain links TRBV25-1 with TRBJ2-1; TRBD1 is a possible D gene (6 bases). The CDR3 contains 17 residues. V was shortened by 1 base and J by 0 bases, with 13 bases between the two germline ends. Germline loops: CDR1 MGHDK, CDR2 SYGVNS. Here the CDR3 DNA reads TGTGCCAGCAGTGAATTACCCGACAGGAGCTCCTACAATGAGCAGTTCTTC. This translates into CASSELPDRSSYNEQFF.

This clone was counted only a few times. The gene calls are TRBV9 and TRBJ1-2, with a weak D call TRBD1 (6 bases). CDR1 and CDR2 (germline): SGDLS, YYNGEE. Trimming cost V 3 bases and J 1 base, with 13 bases left between them. This CDR3 spans 15 amino acids. DNA for the CDR3: TGTGCCAGCAGCGCTAGATCAGGGGATAACTATGGCTACACCTTC. This codes for CASSARSGDNYGYTF.